The rows below give T cell receptor beta chains drawn from one sample of a study of OX40 agonist ivuxolimab in advanced cancers. The assay was immunoSEQ multiplex PCR, and TCRdb's table has in-frame clones only and misses some. The data contain approximately 91,000 clones, around 86% of them seen just once; the ten biggest clones take up around 2%. Here the sequenced sample was CD4+ or CD8+ T cells sorted from blood, taken in a trial of the OX40 agonist ivuxolimab. These receptors were collected from an adult with an advanced solid tumor such as melanoma, head and neck, liver or kidney cancer. The CDR3 runs from the conserved cysteine through the conserved F or W. D genes are given only for firm matches. Part of the rows lack a size; the others show once, few, many or a class for expanded clones.

j_call clone_size v_call d_call cdr3_aa cdr3_nt
TRBJ1-2 - TRBV27 - CASSSSNYGYTF TGTGCCAGCTCGTCGTCTAACTATGGCTACACCTTC
TRBJ2-7 - TRBV20-1 - CSAKTREQYF TGCAGTGCCAAGACGAGGGAGCAGTACTTC
TRBJ2-3 - TRBV19 - CASSSSFRSTDTQYF TGTGCCAGTAGCTCTAGTTTCCGAAGCACAGATACGCAGTATTTT
TRBJ1-3 - TRBV28 TRBD1 CASSSHTGVISGNTIYF TGTGCCAGCAGCTCCCATACAGGGGTGATCTCTGGAAACACCATATATTTT
TRBJ1-4 - TRBV5-1 - CASSLSEGNEKLFF TGCGCCAGCAGCTTGTCCGAGGGGAATGAAAAACTGTTTTTT
TRBJ2-7 - TRBV14 TRBD1 CASSQAGGPYEQYF TGTGCCAGCAGCCAGGCAGGGGGCCCCTACGAGCAGTACTTC
TRBJ1-6 - TRBV5-1 TRBD1 CASSSQGRANSPLHF TGCGCCAGCAGCTCACAGGGGCGGGCGAATTCACCCCTCCACTTT
TRBJ2-2 - TRBV29-1 - CGANTGELFF TGCGGAGCGAACACCGGGGAGCTGTTTTTT
TRBJ1-1 few TRBV7-2 - CASSADSNTEAFF TGTGCCAGCAGCGCGGACAGTAACACTGAAGCTTTCTTT
TRBJ1-1 - TRBV9 - CASSPGHRNTEAFF TGTGCCAGCAGCCCCGGACATAGGAACACTGAAGCTTTCTTT
TRBJ2-3 - TRBV4-1 - CASSQVLLSTDTQYF TGCGCCAGCAGCCAAGTTCTTCTTAGCACAGATACGCAGTATTTT
TRBJ2-3 - TRBV9 - CASSPHQGTDTQYF TGTGCCAGCAGCCCCCACCAGGGCACAGATACGCAGTATTTT
TRBJ2-5 - TRBV4-2 - CASSQDLQGMVTKETQYF TGTGCCAGCAGCCAAGATTTACAGGGAATGGTTACCAAAGAGACCCAGTACTTC
TRBJ2-5 - TRBV10-3 - CAIKGGAGETQYF TGTGCCATCAAAGGGGGGGCGGGAGAGACCCAGTACTTC
TRBJ2-5 - TRBV30 - CAWGSETQYF TGTGCCTGGGGGTCGGAGACCCAGTACTTC
TRBJ2-7 - TRBV7-2 TRBD1 CASSLQTGTGGSEQYF TGTGCCAGCAGCCTGCAGACCGGGACAGGGGGCTCCGAGCAGTACTTC
TRBJ1-2 - TRBV6-5 TRBD1 CASSSGQGVGGYTF TGTGCCAGCAGTTCGGGACAGGGAGTAGGAGGCTACACCTTC
TRBJ1-2 - TRBV28 TRBD1 CASKIERTGRRYGYTF TGTGCCAGCAAGATCGAGAGGACAGGGAGACGTTATGGCTACACCTTC
TRBJ2-5 - TRBV2 - CASSEALRGREETQYF TGTGCCAGCAGTGAAGCTCTAAGGGGTCGGGAAGAGACCCAGTACTTC
TRBJ1-2 - TRBV7-9 - CASSSGVVGYGYTF TGTGCCAGCAGCTCAGGGGTCGTAGGCTATGGCTACACCTTC
TRBJ2-6 - TRBV7-2 TRBD2 CASSPSGGFSGANVLTF TGTGCCAGCAGCCCTAGCGGGGGATTCTCTGGGGCCAACGTCCTGACTTTC
TRBJ2-3 - TRBV2 - CASSPGGGRADTQYF TGTGCCAGCTCCCCAGGGGGGGGTCGCGCAGATACGCAGTATTTT
TRBJ1-6 few TRBV30 TRBD1 CAWDPGTGGSPLHF TGTGCCTGGGACCCCGGAACAGGGGGTTCACCCCTCCACTTT
TRBJ1-1 few TRBV2 - CASSFDTRTEAFF TGTGCCAGCAGTTTCGACACTCGCACTGAAGCTTTCTTT
TRBJ1-1 - TRBV30 TRBD1 CAWRRDRAEAFF TGTGCCTGGAGGCGGGACAGGGCTGAAGCTTTCTTT
TRBJ2-1 - TRBV11-2 - CASSLDLHNEQFF TGTGCCAGCAGCTTAGATCTCCACAATGAGCAGTTCTTC
TRBJ1-1 - TRBV7-9 - CASSLLGRTEAFF TGTGCCAGCAGCTTACTCGGTAGGACTGAAGCTTTCTTT
TRBJ1-2 - TRBV5-3 TRBD1 CARSTGQGRTTIYGYTF TGTGCCAGAAGCACCGGACAGGGGCGAACCACCATCTATGGCTACACCTTC
TRBJ2-7 once TRBV5-1 - CASSEVAAYEQYF TGCGCCAGCAGCGAGGTAGCGGCCTACGAGCAGTACTTC
TRBJ2-2 once TRBV5-6 - CASSSSGHPTGELFF TGTGCCAGCAGCTCGTCGGGACACCCGACCGGGGAGCTGTTTTTT
TRBJ2-7 - TRBV15 TRBD1 CATSTSRQGISYEQYF TGTGCCACCAGCACAAGCCGACAGGGAATCTCCTACGAGCAGTACTTC